The rows below give T cell receptor beta chains drawn from one sample of a study of control samples from healthy donors and cancer patients. TCRdb's table, derived via immunoSEQ multiplex PCR, lists solely in-frame clones and lacks some. The sample lists 80,000 to 100,000 clones, roughly 89% occurring once. The specimen was blood. The receptors stem from a human donor in good health. The donor label of this sample is uncertain. Each CDR3 is given with its conserved first and last residue. A D gene is named only where the DNA matches it firmly. Only part of the rows carry a size: once, few, many, or a class if the clone is expanded.

.	.	TRBV27	TRBJ2-5	CASSLSMGGARETQYF	TGTGCCAGCAGTTTATCGATGGGGGGGGCGCGAGAGACCCAGTACTTC
.	.	TRBV28	TRBJ1-5	CASSFLTGIRNQPQHF	TGTGCCAGCAGTTTCTTAACAGGTATTCGCAATCAGCCCCAGCATTTT
.	.	TRBV29-1	TRBJ1-1	CSALRVGNTEAFF	TGCAGCGCCCTTAGGGTCGGGAACACTGAAGCTTTCTTT
TRBD1	.	TRBV27	TRBJ2-6	CASSGTGVSGANVLTF	TGTGCCAGCAGTGGGACAGGGGTCTCAGGGGCCAACGTCCTGACTTTC
TRBD1	.	TRBV6-1	TRBJ1-2	CASREPRDRVNYGYTF	TGTGCCAGCAGAGAACCCCGGGACAGAGTAAACTATGGCTACACCTTC
.	.	TRBV5-6	TRBJ1-5	CASSFGRLKPQHF	TGTGCCAGCAGCTTTGGAAGGTTGAAGCCCCAGCATTTT
.	.	TRBV19	TRBJ2-4	CASSIDQGTKNIQYF	TGTGCCAGTAGTATAGATCAGGGAACCAAAAACATTCAGTACTTC
TRBD1	.	TRBV5-8	TRBJ1-6	CASSWGQASNNSPLHF	TGTGCCAGCAGCTGGGGACAGGCTTCGAATAATTCACCCCTCCACTTT
TRBD1	.	TRBV3-1/TRBV3-2	TRBJ1-4	CASSQRDRGREKLFF	TGTGCCAGCAGCCAGAGGGACAGGGGGCGAGAAAAACTGTTTTTT
.	.	TRBV14	TRBJ1-2	CASSQDWGGYGGYTF	TGTGCCAGCAGCCAAGATTGGGGGGGCTATGGTGGCTACACCTTC
.	.	TRBV7-9	TRBJ1-1	CASSLELGEAFF	TGTGCCAGCAGCTTAGAATTAGGTGAAGCTTTCTTT
.	.	TRBV27	TRBJ1-5	CASSLSGYSNQPQHF	TGTGCCAGCAGTTTATCTGGGTATAGCAATCAGCCCCAGCATTTT
.	.	TRBV19	TRBJ2-3	CASSIDFGTDTQYF	TGTGCCAGTAGTATAGATTTCGGTACAGATACGCAGTATTTT
.	.	TRBV6-2/TRBV6-3	TRBJ2-5	CASSSPRLAIEETQYF	TGTGCCAGCAGTTCACCGCGGCTGGCAATCGAAGAGACCCAGTACTTC
TRBD2	.	TRBV6-1	TRBJ2-3	CASSETSGGADTQYF	TGTGCCAGCAGTGAAACTAGCGGGGGGGCAGATACGCAGTATTTT
.	.	TRBV2	TRBJ1-4	CASSEHATNEKLFF	TGTGCCAGCAGCGAGCACGCAACTAATGAAAAACTGTTTTTT
.	few	TRBV30	TRBJ2-5	CAWRLWGVQETQYF	TGTGCCTGGAGGCTCTGGGGGGTACAAGAGACCCAGTACTTC
TRBD1	few	TRBV2	TRBJ1-4	CASSLRTGGYTNEKLFF	TGTGCCAGCAGCTTAAGGACAGGGGGCTACACTAATGAAAAACTGTTTTTT
TRBD1	.	TRBV6-5	TRBJ1-2	CASSYPTGTGGDGYTF	TGTGCCAGCAGTTACCCGACCGGGACAGGGGGCGATGGCTACACCTTC
TRBD2	.	TRBV6-2/TRBV6-3	TRBJ2-2	CASSLLLAGGPPGELFF	TGTGCCAGCAGTTTACTACTAGCGGGGGGGCCCCCCGGGGAGCTGTTTTTT
.	.	TRBV4-2	TRBJ2-6	CASSQDSGLSGANVLTF	TGTGCCAGCAGCCAAGACTCGGGCCTCTCTGGGGCCAACGTCCTGACTTTC
.	.	TRBV5-6	TRBJ2-3	CASSGGDTQYF	TGTGCCAGCAGCGGTGGAGATACGCAGTATTTT
TRBD1	.	TRBV18	TRBJ1-2	CASSATGNYGHTF	TGTGCCAGCTCAGCGACAGGGAACTATGGCCACACCTTC
TRBD2	.	TRBV30	TRBJ2-3	CAWSGGAFDTQYF	TGTGCCTGGAGCGGGGGGGCCTTTGATACGCAGTATTTT
TRBD1	few	TRBV18	TRBJ1-5	CASSDNQGGNQPQHF	TGTGCCAGCTCAGATAATCAGGGGGGCAATCAGCCCCAGCATTTT
.	once	TRBV9	TRBJ2-5	CASSVASSGETQYF	TGTGCCAGCAGCGTAGCGAGCTCTGGAGAGACCCAGTACTTC
TRBD1	.	TRBV6-1	TRBJ1-6	CASSEAGDRSFSYNSPLHF	TGTGCCAGCAGTGAAGCTGGGGACAGGAGTTTTTCCTATAATTCACCCCTCCACTTT
.	.	TRBV13	TRBJ2-3	CASSPGSGTDTQYF	TGTGCCAGCAGCCCAGGAAGTGGGACAGATACGCAGTATTTT
.	.	TRBV5-6	TRBJ2-5	CASSLGRSGTQYF	TGTGCCAGCAGCTTAGGACGCTCGGGGACCCAGTACTTC
TRBD1	.	TRBV7-3	TRBJ2-1	CASSSDRANEQFF	TGTGCCAGCAGCTCAGACAGGGCGAATGAGCAGTTCTTC
TRBD2	.	TRBV7-8	TRBJ2-3	CASSLEGSGGTTDTQYF	TGTGCCAGCAGCTTAGAAGGCAGCGGGGGGACAACAGATACGCAGTATTTT
.	.	TRBV7-9	TRBJ2-1	CASSLVYREGGEQLF	TGTGCCAGCAGCTTAGTTTACAGGGAAGGGGGTGAGCAGCTCTTC
.	.	TRBV20-1	TRBJ1-1	CSASLGGTEAFF	TGCAGTGCTAGTTTGGGGGGCACTGAAGCTTTCTTT
TRBD1	.	TRBV15	TRBJ1-2	CATSRETGDYGYTF	TGTGCCACCAGCAGAGAGACAGGGGACTATGGCTACACCTTC
TRBD1	once	TRBV18	TRBJ2-2	CASSEGQETGELFF	TGTGCCAGCTCAGAGGGACAGGAAACCGGGGAGCTGTTTTTT
TRBD1	.	TRBV5-1	TRBJ1-1	CAGQGQGLNTEAFF	TGCGCCGGCCAGGGACAGGGTTTAAACACTGAAGCTTTCTTT
TRBD2	.	TRBV10-1	TRBJ2-3	CASSEGLTGGTQYF	TGCGCCAGCAGTGAAGGGTTGACGGGGGGTACGCAGTATTTT
.	.	TRBV3-1/TRBV3-2	TRBJ1-2	CASSQDWGYTF	TGTGCCAGCAGCCAAGATTGGGGCTACACCTTC
TRBD2	.	TRBV5-6	TRBJ2-2	CASRFTSGGGGELFF	TGTGCCAGCAGATTTACTAGCGGGGGGGGCGGGGAGCTGTTTTTT
.	.	TRBV6-1	TRBJ1-3	CASSEEGRGTTGNTIYF	TGTGCCAGCAGTGAAGAGGGCAGGGGAACGACTGGAAACACCATATATTTT
TRBD2	.	TRBV7-8	TRBJ2-1	CASSSGLAGKQFF	TGTGCCAGCAGCTCGGGACTAGCGGGTAAGCAGTTCTTC
.	.	TRBV3-1/TRBV3-2	TRBJ2-3	CASSQETYERSTDTQYF	TGTGCCAGCAGCCAAGAGACGTACGAGCGGTCCACAGATACGCAGTATTTT
.	.	TRBV12-5	TRBJ1-5	CASGSGKDQPQHF	TGTGCTAGTGGTTCGGGCAAAGATCAGCCCCAGCATTTT
.	once	TRBV6-1	TRBJ2-3	CASSEPASTDTQYF	TGTGCCAGCAGTGAACCAGCAAGCACAGATACGCAGTATTTT
TRBD2	.	TRBV19	TRBJ2-1	CASSARAGGSYNEQFF	TGTGCCAGTAGTGCCCGGGCGGGGGGGTCCTACAATGAGCAGTTCTTC
.	once	TRBV6-5	TRBJ1-1	CASSPLDRFNTEAFF	TGTGCCAGCAGCCCCCTGGACAGATTCAACACTGAAGCTTTCTTT
TRBD1	.	TRBV2	TRBJ2-7	CASSQGQGYGFYEQYF	TGTGCCAGCAGTCAGGGACAGGGCTATGGGTTCTACGAGCAGTACTTC
.	.	TRBV6-1	TRBJ1-2	CASSEVAGTYGYTF	TGTGCCAGCAGTGAAGTGGCGGGAACCTATGGCTACACCTTC
.	few	TRBV5-5	TRBJ1-6	CASSPRRQENSPLHF	TGTGCCAGCAGCCCTCGGCGACAGGAGAATTCACCCCTCCACTTT
TRBD2	.	TRBV28	TRBJ2-5	CASSLRRGTLQETQYF	TGTGCCAGCAGTTTACGGCGGGGGACCCTCCAAGAGACCCAGTACTTC
TRBD1	once	TRBV9	TRBJ1-6	CASSAGQGYNSPLHF	TGTGCCAGCAGCGCGGGACAGGGCTATAATTCACCCCTCCACTTT
.	once	TRBV19	TRBJ2-5	CASSMGSRGFGETQYF	TGTGCCAGTAGTATGGGAAGCAGGGGATTTGGGGAGACCCAGTACTTC
.	.	TRBV5-1	TRBJ1-6	CASNREGNSPLHF	TGCGCCAGCAACCGGGAGGGCAATTCACCCCTCCACTTT
.	.	TRBV5-4	TRBJ1-5	CASSLGENQPQHF	TGTGCCAGCAGCTTGGGGGAAAATCAGCCCCAGCATTTT
.	.	TRBV2	TRBJ2-3	CASSEQGQNTDTQYF	TGTGCCAGCAGTGAACAGGGGCAGAACACAGATACGCAGTATTTT